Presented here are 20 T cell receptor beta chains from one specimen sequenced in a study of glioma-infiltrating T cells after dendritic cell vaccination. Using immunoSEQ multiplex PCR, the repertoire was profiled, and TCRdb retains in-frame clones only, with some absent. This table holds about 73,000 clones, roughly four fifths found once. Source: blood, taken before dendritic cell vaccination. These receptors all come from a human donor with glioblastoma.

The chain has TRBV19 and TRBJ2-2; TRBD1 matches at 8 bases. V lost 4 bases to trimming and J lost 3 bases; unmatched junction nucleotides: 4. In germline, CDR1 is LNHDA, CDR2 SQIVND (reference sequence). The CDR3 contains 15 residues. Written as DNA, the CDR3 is TGTGCCAGTAGTAAGGACAGGGTGGACACCGGGGAGCTGTTTTTT. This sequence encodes CASSKDRVDTGELFF.

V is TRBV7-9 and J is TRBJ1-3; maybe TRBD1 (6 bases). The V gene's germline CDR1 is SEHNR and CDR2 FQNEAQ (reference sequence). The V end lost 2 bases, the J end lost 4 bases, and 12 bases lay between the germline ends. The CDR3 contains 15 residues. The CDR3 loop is CASSLIAGDGNTIYF. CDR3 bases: TGTGCCAGCAGCTTAATAGCAGGGGACGGAAACACCATATATTTT.

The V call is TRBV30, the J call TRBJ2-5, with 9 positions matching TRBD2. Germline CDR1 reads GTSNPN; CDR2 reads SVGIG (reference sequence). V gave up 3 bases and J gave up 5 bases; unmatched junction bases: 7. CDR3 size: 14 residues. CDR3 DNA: TGTGCCTGGAGAGGACTAGCGAGGATGGAGACCCAGTACTTC. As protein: CAWRGLARMETQYF.

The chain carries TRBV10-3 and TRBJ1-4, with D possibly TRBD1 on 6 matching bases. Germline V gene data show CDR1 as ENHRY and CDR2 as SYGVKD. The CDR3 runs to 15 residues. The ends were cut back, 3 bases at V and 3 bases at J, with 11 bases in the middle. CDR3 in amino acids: CAISENRDSNEKLFF. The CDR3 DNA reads TGTGCCATCAGTGAAAACAGGGATTCTAATGAAAAACTGTTTTTT.

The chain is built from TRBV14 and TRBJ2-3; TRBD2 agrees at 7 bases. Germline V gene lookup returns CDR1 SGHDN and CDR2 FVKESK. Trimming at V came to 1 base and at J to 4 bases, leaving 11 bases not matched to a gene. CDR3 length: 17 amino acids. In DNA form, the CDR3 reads TGTGCCAGCAGCCAAGCTCTAACTAGCGTCCTTCCAGATACGCAGTATTTT. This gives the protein CASSQALTSVLPDTQYF.

The CDR3 DNA reads TGCGCCAGCAGCTTGGTTGGGACATTGACCTGGTTCTTC. This encodes CASSLVGTLTWFF. The chain couples TRBV5-1 to TRBJ2-1; D may be TRBD1 (6 bases). This CDR3 has 13 residues. Trimming took off 0 bases at V and 15 bases at J, with 16 bases between the two ends. The V gene's germline CDR1 is SGHRS and CDR2 YFSETQ.

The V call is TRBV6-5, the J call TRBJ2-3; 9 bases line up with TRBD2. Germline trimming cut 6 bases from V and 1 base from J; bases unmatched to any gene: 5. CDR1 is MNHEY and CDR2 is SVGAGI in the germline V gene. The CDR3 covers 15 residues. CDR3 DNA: TGTGCCAGCAGCCGCGGGGGGGCTGGCACAGATACGCAGTATTTT. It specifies CASSRGGAGTDTQYF.

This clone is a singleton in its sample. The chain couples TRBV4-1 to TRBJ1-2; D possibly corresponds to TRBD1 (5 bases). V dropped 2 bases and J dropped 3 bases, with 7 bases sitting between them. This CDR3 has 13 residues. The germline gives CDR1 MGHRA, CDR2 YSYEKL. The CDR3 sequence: CASSQIRDYGYTF. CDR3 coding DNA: TGCGCCAGCAGCCAAATCAGGGACTATGGCTACACCTTC.

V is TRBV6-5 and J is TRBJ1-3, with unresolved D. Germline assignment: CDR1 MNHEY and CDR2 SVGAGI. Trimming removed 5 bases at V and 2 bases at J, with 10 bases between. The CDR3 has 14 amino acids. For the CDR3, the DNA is TGTGCCAGCAGTCCTCGGAGGGCTGGAAACACCATATATTTT. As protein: CASSPRRAGNTIYF.

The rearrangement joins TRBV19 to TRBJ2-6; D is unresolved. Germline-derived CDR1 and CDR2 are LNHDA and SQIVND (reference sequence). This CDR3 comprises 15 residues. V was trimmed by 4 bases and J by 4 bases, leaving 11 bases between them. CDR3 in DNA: TGTGCCAGTAGTACCTACAGTTCCGGGGCCAACGTCCTGACTTTC. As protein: CASSTYSSGANVLTF.

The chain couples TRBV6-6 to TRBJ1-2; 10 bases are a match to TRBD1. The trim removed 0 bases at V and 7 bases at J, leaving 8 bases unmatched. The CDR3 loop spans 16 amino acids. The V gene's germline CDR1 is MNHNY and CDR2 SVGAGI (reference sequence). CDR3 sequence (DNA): TGTGCCAGCAGTTACTCGGCCGGGACAGGGGATCTTGGCTACACCTTC. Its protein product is CASSYSAGTGDLGYTF.

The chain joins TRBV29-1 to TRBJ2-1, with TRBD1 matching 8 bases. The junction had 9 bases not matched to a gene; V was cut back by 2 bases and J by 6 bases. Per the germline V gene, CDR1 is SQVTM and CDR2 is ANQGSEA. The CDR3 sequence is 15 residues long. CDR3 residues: CSVEIGQGAGNEQFF. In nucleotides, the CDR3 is TGCAGCGTTGAAATTGGACAGGGAGCGGGCAATGAGCAGTTCTTC.

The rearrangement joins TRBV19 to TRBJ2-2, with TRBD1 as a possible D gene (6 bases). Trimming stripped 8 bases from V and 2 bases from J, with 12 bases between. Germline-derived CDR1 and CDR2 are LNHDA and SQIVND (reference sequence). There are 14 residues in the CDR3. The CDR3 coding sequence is TGTGCCAGTTCCACGGACAGTAACACCGGGGAGCTGTTTTTT. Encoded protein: CASSTDSNTGELFF.

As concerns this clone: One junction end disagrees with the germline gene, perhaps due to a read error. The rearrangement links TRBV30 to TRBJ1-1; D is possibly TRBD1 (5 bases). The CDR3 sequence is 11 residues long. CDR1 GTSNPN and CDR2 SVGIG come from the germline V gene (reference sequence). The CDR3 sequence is CAWSAETDPTF. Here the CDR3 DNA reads TGTGCCTGGAGTGCCGAGACAGACCCTACGTTT.

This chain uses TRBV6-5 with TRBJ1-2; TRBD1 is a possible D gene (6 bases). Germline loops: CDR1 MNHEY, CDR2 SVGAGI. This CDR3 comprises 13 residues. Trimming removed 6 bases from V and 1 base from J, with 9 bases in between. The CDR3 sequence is CASRPGVNYGYTF. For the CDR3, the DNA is TGTGCCAGCAGACCAGGGGTTAACTATGGCTACACCTTC.

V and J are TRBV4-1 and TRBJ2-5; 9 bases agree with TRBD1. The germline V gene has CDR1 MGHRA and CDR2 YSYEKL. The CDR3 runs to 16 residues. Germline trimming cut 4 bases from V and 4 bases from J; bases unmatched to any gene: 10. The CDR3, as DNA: TGCGCCAGCAGCCGGCGTTGGACAGGGGAGGGAGAGACCCAGTACTTC. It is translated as CASSRRWTGEGETQYF.

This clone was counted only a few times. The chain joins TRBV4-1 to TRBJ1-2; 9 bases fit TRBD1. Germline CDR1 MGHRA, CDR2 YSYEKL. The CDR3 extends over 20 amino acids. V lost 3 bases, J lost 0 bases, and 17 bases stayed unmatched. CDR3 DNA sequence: TGCGCCAGCAGCCAGACCCCCGGGGGGGGGACAGGGAAGCCTAACTATGGCTACACCTTC. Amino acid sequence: CASSQTPGGGTGKPNYGYTF.

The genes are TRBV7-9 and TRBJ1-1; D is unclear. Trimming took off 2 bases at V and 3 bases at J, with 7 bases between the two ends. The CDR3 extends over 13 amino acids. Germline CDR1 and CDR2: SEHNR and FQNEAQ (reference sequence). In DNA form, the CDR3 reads TGTGCCAGCAGCTTAATCGCAGACACTGAAGCTTTCTTT. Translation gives CASSLIADTEAFF.

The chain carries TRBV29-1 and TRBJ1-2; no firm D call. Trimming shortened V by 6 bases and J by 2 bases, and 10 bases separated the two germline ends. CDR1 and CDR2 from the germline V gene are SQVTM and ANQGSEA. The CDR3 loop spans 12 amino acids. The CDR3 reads CSVLRSNYGYTF. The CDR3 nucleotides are TGCAGCGTCCTTCGGAGCAACTATGGCTACACCTTC.

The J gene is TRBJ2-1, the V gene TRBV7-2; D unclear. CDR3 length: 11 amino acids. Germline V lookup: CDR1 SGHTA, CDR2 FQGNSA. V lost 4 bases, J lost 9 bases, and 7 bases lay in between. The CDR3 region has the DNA TGTGCCAGCAGCTCCTCACTTGAGCAGTTCTTC. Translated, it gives CASSSSLEQFF.